These 23 T cell receptor beta chains share one sample of origin, sequenced in a study of cytomegalovirus exposure and HLA in healthy donors (TCRdb year 2017). Library prep was done by the immunoSEQ multiplex PCR assay. A mixture of 60 forward primers for TCR Vbeta segments and 13 reverse primers for TCR Jbeta segments was used in the multiplex PCR. Drawn from immuneACCESS, this table holds only the in-frame rearrangements with V and J called that TCRdb kept. Clones are partly lost; checked studies trace under half to an unresolved V gene and leave the rest unexplained. The sample table records about 180,000 clones; 75% to 85% of these occur just once. Of the sample, roughly 1.5% falls within the top ten clones. What was sequenced was PBMCs. These receptors all stem from a man in his late teens or twenties in good health and CMV-seronegative.

The rearrangement uses TRBV6-5 and TRBJ1-1, with a weak D call TRBD1 (6 bases). CDR3 length equals 14 residues. Trimming cost V 2 bases and J 6 bases, with 13 bases left between them. Germline CDR1 reads MNHEY; CDR2 reads SVGAGI. DNA for the CDR3: TGTGCCAGCAGTTACGAGGGGGTTTTGTCTGAAGCTTTCTTT. As protein: CASSYEGVLSEAFF.

The chain uses TRBV2 and TRBJ2-1; 8 bases line up with TRBD2. CDR1 is SNHLY and CDR2 is FYNNEI in the germline V gene. The CDR3 runs 14 residues. Trimming removed 4 bases from V and 6 bases from J; junction bases left unmatched: 5. CDR3 loop: CASSARGGRNEQFF. For the CDR3, the DNA is TGTGCCAGCAGTGCTCGGGGGGGCCGCAATGAGCAGTTCTTC.

This clone was observed once. One end of the junction fails to match germline, which may point to a read error. The V gene is TRBV7-2, the J gene TRBJ2-5; 12 bases line up with TRBD2. Germline assignment: CDR1 SGHTA and CDR2 FQGNSA. The CDR3 runs 14 residues. This CDR3 reads CASSLAGGHETQYF. The CDR3 DNA reads TGTGCCAGCAGCCTAGCGGGGGGGCACGAGACCCAGTACTTC.

V gene TRBV7-2 combines with J gene TRBJ2-7; perhaps TRBD2 as D (6 bases). From germline, CDR1 is SGHTA and CDR2 FQGNSA. With 4 bases removed from V and 4 bases from J, the gap between germline ends came to 11 bases. The CDR3 runs 13 residues. CDR3 protein: CASSSVGGYEQYF. The CDR3, as DNA: TGTGCCAGCAGCTCGGTAGGAGGGTACGAGCAGTACTTC. Combining the CDR3 with reference TRBV7-2 and TRBJ2-7 gives the whole variable domain GAGVSQSPSNKVTEKGKDVELRCDPISGHTALYWYRQSLGQGLEFLIYFQGNSAPDKSGLPSDRFSAERTGGSVSTLTIQRTQQEDSAVYLCASSSVGGYEQYFGPGTRLTVT.

The rearrangement links TRBV19 to TRBJ2-7, with 11 bases fitting TRBD2. Germline loops: CDR1 LNHDA, CDR2 SQIVND (reference sequence). The V gene end was trimmed by 4 bases and the J gene end by 4 bases; junction bases not matched to a gene: 6. The CDR3 has 15 amino acids. The CDR3 spells CASSTPGLAEYEQYF. The CDR3 bases are TGTGCCAGTAGTACACCGGGACTAGCGGAGTACGAGCAGTACTTC.

The sample holds a few counts of this clone. The V gene is TRBV6-1, the J gene TRBJ1-5, with D unclear. The CDR3 loop spans 12 amino acids. Per the germline V gene, CDR1 is MNHNS and CDR2 is SASEGT. Trimming shortened V by 5 bases and J by 3 bases, and 5 bases separated the two germline ends. The CDR3: CASSLFNQPQHF. DNA for the CDR3: TGTGCCAGCAGTCTGTTCAATCAGCCCCAGCATTTT.

The rearrangement joins TRBV5-5 to TRBJ2-6, with D possibly matching TRBD2 (5 bases). Trimming pared 4 bases from V and 2 bases from J, leaving 10 bases between. This CDR3 comprises 15 residues. Per the germline V gene, CDR1 is SGHKS and CDR2 is YYEKEE (reference sequence). CDR3 nucleotides: TGTGCCAGCAGCCCCAGGACTCCTGGGGCCAACGTCCTGACTTTC. Its protein is CASSPRTPGANVLTF.

The rearrangement links TRBV6-6 to TRBJ2-2, with TRBD2 matching over 7 bases. Germline CDR1 MNHNY, CDR2 SVGAGI (reference sequence). The CDR3 consists of 15 residues. The ends lost 6 bases at V and 8 bases at J; junction bases unmatched: 12. CDR3 residues: CASRTTGGGGGELFF. In nucleotides, the CDR3 is TGTGCCAGCAGGACCACGGGGGGTGGAGGAGGGGAGCTGTTTTTT.

In DNA form, the CDR3 reads TGTGCCAGCAGCCGTCGGTTAGCGGGCTCGAACACCGGGGAGCTGTTTTTT. This sequence encodes CASSRRLAGSNTGELFF. The chain recombines TRBV5-4 with TRBJ2-2; 7 bases are shared with TRBD2. Germline CDR1 reads SGHNT; CDR2 reads YYREEE (reference sequence). With V trimmed by 4 bases and J by 0 bases, 9 bases remained unmatched. The CDR3 runs 17 residues.

V and J are TRBV6-1 and TRBJ2-7; 9 bases are a match to TRBD1. The germline V gene encodes CDR1 MNHNS and CDR2 SASEGT. CDR3 length: 15 amino acids. The V gene end was trimmed by 8 bases and the J gene end by 4 bases; junction bases not matched to a gene: 12. The CDR3 coding sequence is TGTGCCAGCCGAATCCGGGGACAGGGCAAATACGAGCAGTACTTC. Residues: CASRIRGQGKYEQYF.

V is TRBV7-2 and J is TRBJ2-7, with 8 bases that match TRBD2. J gave up 3 bases and V 1 base, and 5 bases lay outside the gene matches. There are 15 residues in the CDR3. Germline-derived CDR1 and CDR2 are SGHTA and FQGNSA. CDR3 loop: CASSLGGLGDYEQYF. The CDR3 DNA is TGTGCCAGCAGCTTAGGGGGACTAGGGGACTACGAGCAGTACTTC.

The V call is TRBV7-6, the J call TRBJ2-7; TRBD2 agrees at 13 bases. Looked up from germline, CDR1 is SGHVS and CDR2 is FNYEAQ. The CDR3 covers 15 residues. V gave up 4 bases and J gave up 5 bases; unmatched junction bases: 5. The CDR3 sequence is CASSWTSGRGDEQYF. The CDR3, as DNA: TGTGCCAGCAGCTGGACTAGCGGGAGAGGTGACGAGCAGTACTTC.

V and J are TRBV7-2 and TRBJ2-3, with TRBD1 identical over 9 bases. V gave up 5 bases and J gave up 4 bases; unmatched junction bases: 13. Germline V gives CDR1 SGHTA, CDR2 FQGNSA. The CDR3 has 17 residues. DNA of the CDR3: TGTGCCAGCAGCCTTGCGGACAGGGGTTTAGGATCAGATACGCAGTATTTT. It encodes CASSLADRGLGSDTQYF.

This chain joins TRBV4-3 and TRBJ1-2; a weak D match, TRBD1 (5 bases). V was shortened by 0 bases and J by 5 bases, with 13 bases between the two germline ends. The CDR3 is made up of 15 amino acids. Per the germline V gene, CDR1 is LGHNA and CDR2 is YSLEER. This CDR3 reads CASSQEGQGRYGYTF. The CDR3 DNA is TGCGCCAGCAGCCAAGAAGGCCAGGGAAGATATGGCTACACCTTC.

This chain joins TRBV7-9 and TRBJ2-5; 9 nucleotides align to TRBD2. The CDR3 is made up of 14 amino acids. The germline gives CDR1 SEHNR, CDR2 FQNEAQ (reference sequence). Trimming removed 5 bases from V and 6 bases from J; junction bases left unmatched: 7. The CDR3 spells CASSTGLARKTQYF. The CDR3 region has the DNA TGTGCCAGCAGCACCGGACTAGCGAGGAAGACCCAGTACTTC. The full variable domain, completed using reference TRBV7-9 and TRBJ2-5, is DTGVSQNPRHKITKRGQNVTFRCDPISEHNRLYWYRQTLGQGPEFLTYFQNEAQLEKSRLLSDRFSAERPKGSFSTLEIQRTEQGDSAMYLCASSTGLARKTQYFGPGTRLLVL.

The J gene is TRBJ2-7, the V gene TRBV9, with D perhaps TRBD1 (6 bases). Germline V gives CDR1 SGDLS, CDR2 YYNGEE. V was trimmed by 4 bases and J by 0 bases, leaving 14 bases between them. The CDR3 has 15 residues. The CDR3 DNA reads TGTGCCAGCAGCACCCGTGGGGACAACTCCTACGAGCAGTACTTC. The encoded protein is CASSTRGDNSYEQYF.

This clone was counted only a few times. V is TRBV4-3 and J is TRBJ1-1, with D possibly being TRBD1 (6 bases). CDR1 LGHNA and CDR2 YSLEER come from the germline V gene. The V end was cut by 4 bases, the J end by 0 bases, with 12 bases between. The CDR3 runs to 15 residues. CDR3: CASSPSGVLNTEAFF. The CDR3 nucleotides read TGCGCCAGCAGCCCCTCAGGGGTTTTGAACACTGAAGCTTTCTTT.

As to this clone: One end of the junction varies from germline; a read error may be responsible. The chain carries TRBV7-2 and TRBJ1-2, with 7 bases that match TRBD1. CDR1 SGHTA and CDR2 FQGNSA come from the germline V gene. CDR3 length equals 15 residues. CDR3 in amino acids: CASSQPGTAKYGYTF. CDR3 bases: TGTGCCAGCAGCCAGCCTGGGACAGCTAAATATGGCTACACCTTC.

J is TRBJ2-1 and V is TRBV7-3; 14 positions match TRBD2. The CDR3 is 18 residues long. J gave up 6 bases and V 5 bases, and 12 bases lay outside the gene matches. CDR1 is SGHTA, CDR2 FQGTGA, per germline. The CDR3 is CASSPRMSGTSGSNEQFF. DNA of the CDR3: TGTGCCAGCAGCCCGAGGATGTCCGGGACTAGCGGGAGCAATGAGCAGTTCTTC.

There are a few counts of this clone. The chain couples TRBV4-3 to TRBJ1-1; 8 nucleotides line up with TRBD1. From germline, CDR1 is LGHNA and CDR2 YSLEER. The junction had 1 base not matched to a gene; V was cut back by 1 base and J by 3 bases. The length of the CDR3 is 14 residues. CDR3 loop: CASSQGQGYTEAFF. The CDR3 DNA is TGCGCCAGCAGCCAAGGACAGGGGTACACTGAAGCTTTCTTT.

This chain links TRBV6-5 with TRBJ2-7; 10 nucleotides align to TRBD2. The junction had 6 bases not matched to a gene; V was cut back by 4 bases and J by 0 bases. The germline CDR1 and CDR2 sequences are MNHEY and SVGAGI. The CDR3 contains 16 residues. CDR3 amino acids: CASSSGLADYSYEQYF. The DNA for the CDR3 is TGTGCCAGCAGTTCTGGACTAGCGGACTACTCCTACGAGCAGTACTTC.

This chain uses TRBV7-2 with TRBJ2-7, with TRBD2 identical over 7 bases. CDR1 SGHTA and CDR2 FQGNSA come from the germline V gene. Unmatched junction bases numbered 8, after V lost 3 bases and J lost 3 bases. This CDR3 has 15 residues. The CDR3 DNA reads TGTGCCAGCAGCTTTAGCGGGCCACAACTCTACGAGCAGTACTTC. Amino acid sequence: CASSFSGPQLYEQYF.

This clone is a singleton in its sample. V usage is TRBV2 and J usage is TRBJ1-6; 8 bases are a match to TRBD1. V lost 5 bases and J lost 9; bases outside the gene matches: 3. This CDR3 comprises 13 residues. Germline V gene data show CDR1 as SNHLY and CDR2 as FYNNEI. The CDR3 loop reads CASSYRGSSPLHF. DNA of the CDR3: TGTGCCAGCAGTTACAGGGGGAGTTCACCCCTCCACTTT. The entire variable domain, with the rest obtained from reference TRBV2 and TRBJ1-6, is as follows: EPEVTQTPSHQVTQMGQEVILRCVPISNHLYFYWYRQILGQKVEFLVSFYNNEISEKSEIFDDQFSVERPDGSNFTLKIRSTKLEDSAMYFCASSYRGSSPLHFGNGTRLTVT.